The clone carrying this T cell receptor beta chain was detected only a few times. Its antigen remains unknown. These data come from a study of T cell repertoires in cytomegalovirus infection. Study as a whole: Recently identified HLA-C-restricted CMV epitopes and well-studied HLA-B-restricted CMV epitopes were used by the study.

In germline, CDR1 is SGHVS, CDR2 FNYEAQ. The CDR3 is made up of 14 amino acids. V was shortened by 5 bases and J by 5 bases, with 15 bases between the two germline ends. Findings and caveats of the study: Carriers of CMV and the relevant HLA type were discriminated by public TCR beta frequency.

TCRdb independently ran MiXCR on the reads; one entry per CDR3 protein. The sample comprises about 570,000 distinct CDR3 sequences, just under 40% of which are singletons, and 48% rests with the top ten. Source: cultured PBMCs, taken from culture after CMV antigen stimulation. This receptor was obtained from a human donor in good health (CMV status not recorded). Some clones in this sample may be carry-over from other donors' samples. The V call is TRBV7-6, the J call TRBJ1-1, with D possibly TRBD1 on 5 matching bases. DNA of the CDR3: TGTGCCAGCAGCACTACAGCGCGGGGGACTGAAGCTTTCTTT. This codes for CASSTTARGTEAFF. Filled out from reference TRBV7-6 and TRBJ1-1, the complete variable domain reads GAGVSQSPRYKVTKRGQDVALRCDPISGHVSLYWYRQALGQGPEFLTYFNYEAQQDKSGLPNDRFSAERPEGSISTLTIQRTEQRDSAMYRCASSTTARGTEAFFGQGTRLTVV.